Presented here are 25 T cell receptor beta chains from one specimen sequenced in a study of blood T cell repertoires in COVID-19. Assay used: immunoSEQ multiplex PCR; TCRdb lists only in-frame clones, some missing. The sample has about 160,000 clones, 85% seen once; the top ten hold under 4%. Sequencing used peripheral blood. Every receptor here comes from a human donor with acute or convalescent COVID-19. The donor label of this sample is uncertain.

CDR3 DNA sequence: TGTGCCAGCAGCTTGGACAGTAACTATGGCTACACCTTC. It is translated as CASSLDSNYGYTF. The chain has TRBV6-6 and TRBJ1-2, with a weak D call TRBD1 (6 bases). The CDR3 runs to 13 residues. Germline CDR1 MNHNY, CDR2 SVGAGI (reference sequence). V dropped 6 bases and J dropped 1 base, with 9 bases sitting between them.

The chain joins TRBV7-9 to TRBJ2-5; D not certain. The V end lost 5 bases, the J end lost 5 bases, and 3 bases lay between the germline ends. The CDR3 runs 10 residues. Germline V gives CDR1 SEHNR, CDR2 FQNEAQ (reference sequence). The CDR3 loop is CASSRETQYF. CDR3 DNA: TGTGCCAGCAGCCGGGAGACCCAGTACTTC.

The J gene is TRBJ1-2, the V gene TRBV3-1 (or the pseudogene TRBV3-2); 10 bases are shared with TRBD1. CDR1 is LGHDT, CDR2 YNNKEL, per germline (reference sequence). There are 15 residues in the CDR3. Unmatched junction bases numbered 7, after V lost 7 bases and J lost 2 bases. This CDR3 is CASTLMGQGNYGYTF. The CDR3 DNA reads as TGTGCCAGCACTCTTATGGGACAGGGGAACTATGGCTACACCTTC.

The chain carries TRBV19 and TRBJ1-1; 9 bases line up with TRBD1. The CDR3 is 15 amino acids. Per germline, CDR1 LNHDA and CDR2 SQIVND (reference sequence). The junction had 5 bases not matched to a gene; V was cut back by 6 bases and J by 0 bases. The CDR3 spells CASRRGTGLNTEAFF. The CDR3 coding sequence is TGTGCCAGTAGGAGGGGGACAGGGCTGAACACTGAAGCTTTCTTT.

This clone was observed a single time. The V and J genes are TRBV27 and TRBJ1-2; 10 nucleotides line up with TRBD1. The CDR3 sequence is 14 residues long. Germline V CDR1 and CDR2: MNHEY, SMNVEV (reference sequence). The V gene end was trimmed by 5 bases and the J gene end by 4 bases; junction bases not matched to a gene: 4. CDR3 in amino acids: CASSSRTGGYGYTF. CDR3 DNA sequence: TGTGCCAGCAGTAGTAGGACAGGGGGCTATGGCTACACCTTC.

V usage is TRBV15 and J usage is TRBJ1-4, with TRBD1 matching 7 bases. The CDR3 loop spans 19 amino acids. After removal of 5 bases from V and 2 bases from J, the junction contained 17 bases not matched to a gene. Germline CDR1 LNHNV, CDR2 YYDKDF (reference sequence). CDR3 bases: TGTGCCACCAGCGGAGGGGACAGCCGTTTCCGAGGCACTAATGAAAAACTGTTTTTT. Its translation: CATSGGDSRFRGTNEKLFF.

This clone showed up just a few times. V gene TRBV15 combines with J gene TRBJ2-1; TRBD1 matches 9 bases. V was pared by 8 bases and J by 7 bases, with 3 bases of the junction left unmatched. Germline V CDR1 and CDR2: LNHNV, YYDKDF (reference sequence). The CDR3 has 12 amino acids. CDR3 residues: CATGTGSNEQFF. The CDR3 DNA reads as TGTGCCACCGGGACAGGGTCAAATGAGCAGTTCTTC.

The V and J genes are TRBV4-3 and TRBJ1-2; 9 positions agree with TRBD1. Germline values: CDR1 LGHNA, CDR2 YSLEER. The V and J ends lost 0 bases and 4 bases, in that order; junction bases with no gene match: 9. CDR3 length equals 17 residues. CDR3 nucleotide sequence: TGCGCCAGCAGCCAAGATCCGAGGGGACAGGGACCCTATGGCTACACCTTC. This sequence encodes CASSQDPRGQGPYGYTF.

The V call is TRBV9, the J call TRBJ1-2, with D possibly being TRBD1 (5 bases). The V and J ends lost 4 bases and 8 bases respectively, with 21 bases between them. This CDR3 region has 15 residues. The germline gives CDR1 SGDLS, CDR2 YYNGEE. CDR3 amino acids: CASSPRGEGPYGYTF. The CDR3 DNA follows: TGTGCCAGCAGCCCCCGGGGGGAGGGTCCTTACGGCTACACCTTC.

The gene calls are TRBV28 and TRBJ1-5; no reliable D call. CDR1 and CDR2 from the germline V gene are MDHEN and SYDVKM. The CDR3 is 15 amino acids. V gave up 6 bases and J gave up 6 bases, with 18 bases separating them. CDR3 protein: CASRILGLAVQPQHF. For the CDR3, the DNA is TGTGCCAGCAGGATCTTGGGCCTAGCGGTTCAGCCCCAGCATTTT. Combining the CDR3 with reference TRBV28 and TRBJ1-5 gives the whole variable domain DVKVTQSSRYLVKRTGEKVFLECVQDMDHENMFWYRQDPGLGLRLIYFSYDVKMKEKGDIPEGYSVSREKKERFSLILESASTNQTSMYLCASRILGLAVQPQHFGDGTRLSIL.

This chain joins TRBV2 and TRBJ2-7, with a weak D call TRBD1 (6 bases). V gave up 5 bases and J gave up 3 bases, with 8 bases separating them. Looked up from germline, CDR1 is SNHLY and CDR2 is FYNNEI. The CDR3 contains 12 residues. The CDR3 DNA follows: TGTGCCAGCAGTTTACAGGGCTACGAGCAGTACTTC. Its protein is CASSLQGYEQYF.

The chain employs TRBV7-8 and TRBJ2-2, with TRBD1 identical over 7 bases. This CDR3 comprises 16 residues. V was clipped by 5 bases and J by 1 base; unmatched bases: 7. Germline assignment: CDR1 SGHVS and CDR2 FQNEAQ. In DNA form, the CDR3 reads TGTGCCAGCAGCCCACAGGGGAATGTGAACACCGGGGAGCTGTTTTTT. Encoded protein: CASSPQGNVNTGELFF.

This clone was counted a single time. The chain combines TRBV25-1 with TRBJ1-3; TRBD1 matches at 12 bases. CDR3 length: 16 residues. Germline values: CDR1 MGHDK, CDR2 SYGVNS. V was pared by 6 bases and J by 2 bases, with 5 bases of the junction left unmatched. CDR3 in amino acids: CASRGGDRGPGNTIYF. CDR3 coding DNA: TGTGCCAGCAGAGGGGGGGACAGGGGGCCTGGAAACACCATATATTTT. Full variable domain (missing parts from reference TRBV25-1 and TRBJ1-3): EADIYQTPRYLVIGTGKKITLECSQTMGHDKMYWYQQDPGMELHLIHYSYGVNSTEKGDLSSESTVSRIRTEHFPLTLESARPSHTSQYLCASRGGDRGPGNTIYFGEGSWLTVV.

V usage is TRBV7-2 and J usage is TRBJ2-7; 12 bases are a match to TRBD2. V was pared by 5 bases and J by 5 bases, with 4 bases of the junction left unmatched. The CDR3 extends over 14 amino acids. CDR1 and CDR2 (germline): SGHTA, FQGNSA. In DNA form, the CDR3 reads TGTGCCAGCAGCCGTCGACTAGCGGGGGACGAGCAGTACTTC. Its protein is CASSRRLAGDEQYF. Supplemented by reference TRBV7-2 and TRBJ2-7, the full variable domain reads GAGVSQSPSNKVTEKGKDVELRCDPISGHTALYWYRQSLGQGLEFLIYFQGNSAPDKSGLPSDRFSAERTGGSVSTLTIQRTQQEDSAVYLCASSRRLAGDEQYFGPGTRLTVT.

This chain joins TRBV3-1 (or the pseudogene TRBV3-2) and TRBJ1-4, with D possibly being TRBD1 (6 bases). Looked up from germline, CDR1 is LGHDT and CDR2 is YNNKEL (reference sequence). This CDR3 is 14 amino acids long. V was cut by 2 bases and J by 7 bases, with 11 bases left in between. CDR3 protein: CASSQRRRGEKLFF. The CDR3 coding sequence is TGTGCCAGCAGCCAACGACGCAGGGGTGAAAAACTGTTTTTT.

V usage is TRBV3-1 (or the pseudogene TRBV3-2) and J usage is TRBJ2-7; D possibly corresponds to TRBD1 (6 bases). CDR1 is LGHDT and CDR2 is YNNKEL in the germline V gene (reference sequence). Deletions cut 3 bases from V and 9 bases from J, with 9 bases between. The CDR3 is made up of 11 amino acids. Written as DNA, the CDR3 is TGTGCCAGCAGCCAGGGGGACACGCAGTACTTC. Translating it yields CASSQGDTQYF.

The V gene is TRBV3-1 (or the pseudogene TRBV3-2), the J gene TRBJ1-3; D perhaps matches TRBD1 (6 bases). The CDR3 runs 16 residues. V lost 5 bases and J lost 4, with 18 bases in between. CDR1 is LGHDT and CDR2 is YNNKEL in the germline V gene (reference sequence). The CDR3 protein is CASSEASQGIGNTIYF. In DNA form, the CDR3 reads TGTGCCAGCAGCGAGGCCTCACAGGGCATCGGAAACACCATATATTTT.

The chain joins TRBV7-2 to TRBJ1-1; possibly TRBD1 for D (5 bases). CDR3 length: 14 amino acids. Germline V lookup: CDR1 SGHTA, CDR2 FQGNSA. Trimming pared 2 bases from V and 1 base from J, leaving 8 bases between. The CDR3 DNA reads as TGTGCCAGCAGCTTATCAGGGCCGAACACTGAAGCTTTCTTT. It translates to CASSLSGPNTEAFF.

This rearrangement joins TRBV3-1 (or the pseudogene TRBV3-2) to TRBJ2-2, with unresolved D. The CDR3 spans 15 residues. Trimming cost V 6 bases and J 1 base, with 12 bases left between them. Germline lookup yields CDR1 LGHDT and CDR2 YNNKEL (reference sequence). The CDR3 sequence is CASRHDNRNTGELFF. The CDR3 DNA reads TGTGCCAGCAGACACGATAACAGGAACACCGGGGAGCTGTTTTTT.

The genes are TRBV5-1 and TRBJ1-4; TRBD1 matches 9 bases. From germline, CDR1 is SGHRS and CDR2 YFSETQ. Trimming cost V 2 bases and J 8 bases; bases outside gene matches: 13. This CDR3 has 17 residues. The CDR3 reads CASSFGSAGTGNEKLFF. The CDR3 DNA is TGCGCCAGCAGCTTTGGAAGTGCCGGGACAGGGAACGAAAAACTGTTTTTT.

The rearrangement links TRBV12-3 or TRBV12-4 to TRBJ2-7; TRBD2 agrees at 7 bases. The length of the CDR3 is 12 residues. Trimming at V came to 4 bases and at J to 7 bases, leaving 4 bases not matched to a gene. The CDR3 protein is CASSSPAGEQYF. The CDR3 DNA reads as TGTGCCAGCAGTTCCCCAGCGGGAGAGCAGTACTTC.

CDR3 residues: CAWKTGGLNTEAFF. CDR3 DNA sequence: TGTGCCTGGAAGACGGGGGGATTGAACACTGAAGCTTTCTTT. J is TRBJ1-1 and V is TRBV30; tentative D call: TRBD1 (5 bases). The germline V and J ends were trimmed by 4 bases and 0 bases, with 12 bases remaining between them. This CDR3 has 14 amino acids. Germline values: CDR1 GTSNPN, CDR2 SVGIG (reference sequence).

The chain joins TRBV27 to TRBJ1-6, with a possible D match to TRBD1 (5 bases). The CDR3 is made up of 16 amino acids. Deletions cut 5 bases from V and 3 bases from J, with 14 bases between. CDR1 and CDR2 from the germline V gene are MNHEY and SMNVEV (reference sequence). CDR3 protein: CASSLTDQIYNSPLHF. Here the CDR3 DNA reads TGTGCCAGCAGTCTGACAGATCAAATCTATAATTCACCCCTCCACTTT.

This clone was found a few times. The chain recombines TRBV5-1 with TRBJ2-2; possible D gene TRBD2, 6 bases. V was cut by 1 base and J by 2 bases, with 18 bases left in between. The CDR3 is made up of 18 amino acids. The V gene's germline CDR1 is SGHRS and CDR2 YFSETQ. This CDR3 is CASSLPRGTAYNTGELFF. The CDR3 nucleotides are TGCGCCAGCAGCTTGCCCCGGGGGACCGCCTATAACACCGGGGAGCTGTTTTTT.

The chain combines TRBV21-1 with TRBJ2-1; no DNA check was done on the table's D call, TRBD1. TRBV21-1 is a listed pseudogene. The CDR3 runs to 17 residues. In nucleotides, the CDR3 is TGTGCCAGCAGGTCCTTATTGTTGGACAACCTCCCCAATGAGCAGTTCTTC. As protein: CASRSLLLDNLPNEQFF.